This TCR beta chain was recorded in a study of cytomegalovirus exposure and HLA in healthy donors. Trimming took off 5 bases at V and 4 bases at J, with 12 bases between the two ends. The CDR3 runs to 15 residues. In germline, CDR1 is LGHNT, CDR2 FRNRAP. The study ran its PCR with 60 Vbeta and 13 Jbeta primers. Sequencing used immunoSEQ multiplex PCR; TCRdb keeps in-frame clones, though not all of them. The sample has 100,000 to 150,000 clones; about 76% are singletons. V and J are TRBV12-5 and TRBJ2-6; maybe TRBD1 (6 bases). This TCR was sampled from a woman aged 55-70 years in good health and CMV-seropositive. The sample was PBMCs. Written as DNA, the CDR3 is TGTGCTAGTGGTCCAACAGGGACCGGGGCCAACGTCCTGACTTTC. It codes for CASGPTGTGANVLTF.